The present T cell receptor (beta chain) was sequenced within a study of blood T cell repertoires in COVID-19. At the level of the study: Samples came from the United States, Italy and Spain, spanning acute and convalescent COVID-19. The analysed material was cDNA or gDNA that came from T cells, B-cell-depleted T cells, or PBMCs.

V was clipped by 3 bases and J by 2 bases, with 11 bases between them. The CDR3 has 14 amino acids. Germline CDR1 is SGDLS and CDR2 is YYNGEE. In the authors' workflow: For nucleated cells, counts were estimated from reference gene primer amplification. Here immunoSEQ multiplex PCR was the method, and the copy in TCRdb shows in-frame clones only, minus some. The V and J calls and clone size come from that table; D and trimming were worked out from the DNA. The profile covers 70,000 or so clones, with over 75% appearing a single time and under 13% taken by the ten largest. The TCR originated in a man aged 65-85 years with active or convalescent COVID-19. What was sequenced was peripheral blood. The genes are TRBV9 and TRBJ2-5, with D possibly TRBD1 on 6 matching bases. The CDR3 reads CASSAGARQETQYF. The CDR3 region has the DNA TGTGCCAGCAGCGCAGGGGCCAGGCAAGAGACCCAGTACTTC.